Listed here is a single T cell receptor beta chain. Antigen unknown. Some clones are missing from TCRdb's copy, which holds only in-frame ones; the method was immunoSEQ multiplex PCR. The sample records millions of clones, 90% to 95% being singletons. CDR3 size: 12 residues. The germline CDR1 and CDR2 sequences are SGHVS and FQNEAQ. The V gene lost 5 bases and the J gene lost 4 bases, with 8 bases spanning the gap. This specimen belongs to a study of shared clonotypes between healthy human individuals. Study-level results: When naive CD4 clonotypes were compared across a few donors, around 5% were shared. Generation probability values for non-shared clonotypes were lower than those for clonotypes shared by all four donors.

Healthy HIV-negative adults with no recent acute infections or vaccinations were recruited as donors. Sequenced: naive CD4+ T cells sorted from blood. The subset is: CD45RA+ positively selected. V is TRBV7-8 and J is TRBJ1-2; D remains ambiguous. This sequence was found in a man in his late teens or twenties in good health. The CDR3 here is CASSRDSYGYTF. DNA of the CDR3: TGTGCCAGCAGCCGAGACTCCTATGGCTACACCTTC.